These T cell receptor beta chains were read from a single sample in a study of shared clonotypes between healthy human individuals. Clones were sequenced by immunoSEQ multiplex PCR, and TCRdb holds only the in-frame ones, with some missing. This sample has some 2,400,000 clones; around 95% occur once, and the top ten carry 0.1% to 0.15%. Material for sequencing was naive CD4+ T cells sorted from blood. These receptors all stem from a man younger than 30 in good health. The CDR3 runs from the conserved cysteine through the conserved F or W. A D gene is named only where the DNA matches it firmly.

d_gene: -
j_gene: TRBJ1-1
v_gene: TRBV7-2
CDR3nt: TGTGCCAGCAGCTTTATAGGTTTGAGCACTGAAGCTTTCTTT
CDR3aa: CASSFIGLSTEAFF

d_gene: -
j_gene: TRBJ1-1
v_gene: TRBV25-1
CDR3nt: TGTGCCAGCAGTGGGACAGAGAACACTGAAGCTTTCTTT
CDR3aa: CASSGTENTEAFF

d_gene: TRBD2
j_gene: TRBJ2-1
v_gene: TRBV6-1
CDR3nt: TGTGCCAGCAGTGGCGGGGGTGCCTACAATGAGCAGTTCTTC
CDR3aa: CASSGGGAYNEQFF

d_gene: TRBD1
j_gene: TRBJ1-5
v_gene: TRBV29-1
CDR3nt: TGCAGCGCCAAACAGGGGAATCAGCCCCAGCATTTT
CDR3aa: CSAKQGNQPQHF

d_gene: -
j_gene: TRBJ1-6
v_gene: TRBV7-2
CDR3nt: TGTGCCAGCAGCTTGCAGCTAGGGGACGCGGATTCACCCCTCCACTTT
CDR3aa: CASSLQLGDADSPLHF

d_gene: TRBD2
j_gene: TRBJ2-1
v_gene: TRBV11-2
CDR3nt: TGTGCCAGCAGCCCCGGGACAAGGACTAGCCGCAATGAGCAGTTCTTC
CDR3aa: CASSPGTRTSRNEQFF

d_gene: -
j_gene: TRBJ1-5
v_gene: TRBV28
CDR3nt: TGTGCCAGCAGTTTCAGGGGTCGGGATCAGCCCCAGCATTTT
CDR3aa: CASSFRGRDQPQHF

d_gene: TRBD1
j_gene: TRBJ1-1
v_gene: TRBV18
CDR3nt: TGTGCCAGCTCACAACAGGGGGCCCAAGCTTTCTTT
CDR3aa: CASSQQGAQAFF

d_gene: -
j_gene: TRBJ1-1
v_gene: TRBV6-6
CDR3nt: TGTGCCAGCAGAGCGACAGTTGAAGCTTTCTTT
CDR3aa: CASRATVEAFF

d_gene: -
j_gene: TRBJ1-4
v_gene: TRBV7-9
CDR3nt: TGTGCCAGCAGCTTAGGGCAGGCTAATGAAAAACTGTTTTTT
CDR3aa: CASSLGQANEKLFF

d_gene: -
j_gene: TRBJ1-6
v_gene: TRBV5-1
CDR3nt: TGCGCCAGCAGCCTCGGGAGTAGCTCCTATAATTCACCCCTCCACTTT
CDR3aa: CASSLGSSSYNSPLHF

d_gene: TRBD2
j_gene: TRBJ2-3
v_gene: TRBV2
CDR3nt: TGTGCCAGCAGTGATCCTGGACTAGGAAACACAGATACGCAGTATTTT
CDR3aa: CASSDPGLGNTDTQYF

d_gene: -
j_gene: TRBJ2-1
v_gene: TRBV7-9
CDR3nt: TGTGCCAGCACCCCCGCTCTAATGGCCTACAATGAGCAGTTCTTC
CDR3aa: CASTPALMAYNEQFF

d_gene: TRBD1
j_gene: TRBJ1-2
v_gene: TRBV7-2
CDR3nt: TGTGCCAGCAGCCCTTTGGGACAGGGGATAAACTATGGCTACACCTTC
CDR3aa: CASSPLGQGINYGYTF

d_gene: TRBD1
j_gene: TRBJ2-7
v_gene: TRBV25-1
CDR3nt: TGTGCCACCCACGCGCCGGACAGGGGAGACTACGAGCAGTACTTC
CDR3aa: CATHAPDRGDYEQYF